The entry below gives a single T cell receptor (beta chain) sequence along with its context. Germline-derived CDR1 and CDR2 are ENHRY and SYGVKD. The junction had 5 bases not matched to a gene; V was cut back by 3 bases and J by 4 bases. This CDR3 is 14 amino acids long. The data are from a study of blood T cell repertoires in COVID-19. For the study at large: In each case, the material was cDNA or gDNA derived from T cells, B-cell-depleted T cells, or PBMCs.

In the original processing: By means of reference gene primer amplification, nucleated cell counts were estimated. Only in-frame clones appear in the TCRdb table, and some are missing; sequencing was by immunoSEQ multiplex PCR. V, J and clone size were drawn from that table, and D and trimming were deduced from the DNA. The repertoire includes more than 100,000 clones, approximately 84% of them detected once, and 15% to 20% sits in the top ten. V gene TRBV10-3 combines with J gene TRBJ1-2; TRBD1 matches at 7 bases. The TCR comes from a woman older than 75 with acute or convalescent COVID-19. The source material was peripheral blood. The CDR3 loop is CAISERQGSYGYTF. CDR3 bases: TGTGCCATCAGTGAAAGACAGGGAAGCTATGGCTACACCTTC.